Presented here are 21 T cell receptor beta chains from one specimen sequenced in a study of graft-versus-host responses after intestinal transplantation. Sequencing used immunoSEQ multiplex PCR; TCRdb keeps in-frame clones, though not all of them. The repertoire holds roughly 85,000 clones, with around 90% as singletons. The antigens for these receptors are not known. The sequencing used unstimulated CD8+ T cells sorted from spleen or lymph node cells, collected before transplant. Source of these receptors: a human donor who was the organ donor for an intestinal transplant.

In its sample, this clone was seen once. V usage is TRBV5-4 and J usage is TRBJ2-7; 11 bases match TRBD1. J was trimmed by 3 bases and V by 0 bases; bases with no gene match: 2. CDR1 and CDR2 from the germline V gene are SGHNT and YYREEE (reference sequence). This CDR3 is 15 amino acids long. Written as DNA, the CDR3 is TGTGCCAGCAGCTTGGGGGGACAGGGGGTCTACGAGCAGTACTTC. It yields the protein CASSLGGQGVYEQYF.

The chain carries TRBV7-9 and TRBJ2-7; the D is unclear. The CDR3 loop spans 13 amino acids. V lost 5 bases and J lost 2, with 10 bases in between. From germline, CDR1 is SEHNR and CDR2 FQNEAQ (reference sequence). The CDR3 here is CASSPGRTYEQYF. The CDR3 coding sequence is TGTGCCAGCAGCCCCGGCAGAACCTACGAGCAGTACTTC. Full variable domain (outside the CDR3, taken from reference TRBV7-9 and TRBJ2-7): DTGVSQNPRHKITKRGQNVTFRCDPISEHNRLYWYRQTLGQGPEFLTYFQNEAQLEKSRLLSDRFSAERPKGSFSTLEIQRTEQGDSAMYLCASSPGRTYEQYFGPGTRLTVT.

In regard to this clone: Compared with germline, one end of the junction differs, possibly owing to a read error. This chain uses TRBV5-5 with TRBJ2-7, with TRBD1 matching over 8 bases. The germline gives CDR1 SGHKS, CDR2 YYEKEE (reference sequence). This CDR3 has 17 amino acids. The CDR3 loop reads CASSLFLDVTGVSDEDF. The CDR3 nucleotides are TGTGCCAGCAGCTTATTTTTGGACGTGACAGGGGTGAGTGACGAGGACTTC.

The chain couples TRBV29-1 to TRBJ2-1; 10 bases are a match to TRBD2. The CDR3 has 14 amino acids. Germline CDR1 and CDR2: SQVTM and ANQGSEA. With 5 bases clipped from V and 6 bases from J, the junction kept 7 bases outside the gene matches. CDR3 DNA: TGCAGCGTTTCTACTAGCGGGGTTGTCAATGAGCAGTTCTTC. This sequence encodes CSVSTSGVVNEQFF.

CDR3 sequence: CASSLHRANEKLFF. The CDR3 region has the DNA TGTGCCAGCAGCTTACACAGGGCTAATGAAAAACTGTTTTTT. The genes are TRBV7-2 and TRBJ1-4; possible D gene TRBD1, 6 bases. The CDR3 length is 14 residues. Germline assignment: CDR1 SGHTA and CDR2 FQGNSA. V was clipped by 2 bases and J by 3 bases, with 7 bases between them.

The chain links TRBV4-1 to TRBJ1-1; no clear D gene. The CDR3 spans 15 residues. Germline values: CDR1 MGHRA, CDR2 YSYEKL. V lost 0 bases, J lost 5 bases, and 13 bases lay in between. The CDR3: CASSQERRRGTEAFF. The CDR3, as DNA: TGCGCCAGCAGCCAAGAGCGGAGGCGAGGGACTGAAGCTTTCTTT.

The chain employs TRBV11-3 and TRBJ2-1; 7 bases are shared with TRBD2. J gave up 1 base and V 5 bases, and 11 bases lay outside the gene matches. Germline CDR1 SGHNT, CDR2 YENEEA. The CDR3 runs to 17 residues. The CDR3: CASSEDRLADSYNEQFF. The CDR3 DNA reads as TGTGCCAGCAGCGAAGACCGACTAGCCGATTCCTACAATGAGCAGTTCTTC.

CDR3 region: CASSASGPSYEQYF. In DNA form, the CDR3 reads TGTGCCAGTAGCGCTAGCGGGCCCTCCTACGAGCAGTACTTC. The rearrangement joins TRBV19 to TRBJ2-7, with 8 nucleotides matching TRBD2. The V gene's germline CDR1 is LNHDA and CDR2 SQIVND (reference sequence). CDR3 length: 14 amino acids. V lost 6 bases, J lost 0 bases, and 4 bases stayed unmatched.

This chain links TRBV10-1 with TRBJ2-5; the match to TRBD2 covers 9 bases. CDR3 length equals 20 residues. Germline V CDR1 and CDR2: WNHNN, SYGVQD (reference sequence). Trimming at V came to 1 base and at J to 0 bases, leaving 15 bases not matched to a gene. This CDR3 is CASSEWLVWGLAPYQETQYF. The CDR3 DNA is TGCGCCAGCAGTGAGTGGCTAGTTTGGGGACTAGCACCGTACCAAGAGACCCAGTACTTC.

The rearrangement uses TRBV7-6 and TRBJ1-2, with 10 bases fitting TRBD1. The CDR3 totals 17 residues. Germline CDR1 reads SGHVS; CDR2 reads FNYEAQ. J gave up 0 bases and V 5 bases, and 9 bases lay outside the gene matches. Here the CDR3 DNA reads TGTGCCAGCAGCCCGATGACAGGGGGCAGCCCTAACTATGGCTACACCTTC. This gives the protein CASSPMTGGSPNYGYTF.

V usage is TRBV27 and J usage is TRBJ2-3; 7 positions match TRBD2. Trimming took 8 bases from V and 0 from J; bases not matched to a gene: 8. The length of the CDR3 is 15 residues. Per the germline V gene, CDR1 is MNHEY and CDR2 is SMNVEV (reference sequence). The CDR3 coding sequence is TGTGCCAGCTTTACCCCGGGGGGAAGCACAGATACGCAGTATTTT. Translating it yields CASFTPGGSTDTQYF.

The V and J genes are TRBV11-2 and TRBJ2-7; D is undetermined. CDR1 SGHAT and CDR2 FQNNGV come from the germline V gene. Trimming pared 2 bases from V and 4 bases from J, leaving 9 bases between. CDR3 length: 13 residues. CDR3 sequence (DNA): TGTGCCAGCAGCTTAAGTGGTGGGTACGAGCAGTACTTC. It encodes CASSLSGGYEQYF.

The rearrangement links TRBV5-1 to TRBJ2-1; 13 bases fit TRBD2. Germline CDR1 reads SGHRS; CDR2 reads YFSETQ. The J segment lost 8 bases and the V segment lost 6 bases, leaving 2 bases of the junction unmatched. CDR3 length equals 13 residues. The CDR3 is CASTTSGRHEQFF. CDR3 sequence (DNA): TGCGCCAGCACGACTAGCGGGAGGCATGAGCAGTTCTTC.

This chain connects TRBV2 to TRBJ2-7; D may be TRBD1 (6 bases). The CDR3 sequence is 14 residues long. V lost 1 base and J lost 6, with 13 bases in between. Germline V gives CDR1 SNHLY, CDR2 FYNNEI. The CDR3 is CASSEEGGPGEQYF. In DNA, the CDR3 is TGTGCCAGCAGTGAAGAAGGGGGTCCGGGCGAGCAGTACTTC.

The rearrangement uses TRBV2 and TRBJ1-2; TRBD1 matches 7 bases. V lost 6 bases and J lost 4; bases outside the gene matches: 11. The CDR3 is made up of 15 amino acids. CDR1 and CDR2 from the germline V gene are SNHLY and FYNNEI. Here the CDR3 DNA reads TGTGCCAGCAGCTATATCGACAGGGTTGTCTATGGCTACACCTTC. Protein sequence: CASSYIDRVVYGYTF.

V and J are TRBV6-5 and TRBJ1-5; no definite D call. CDR1 is MNHEY and CDR2 is SVGAGI in the germline V gene. This CDR3 is built from 13 residues. The V end lost 0 bases, the J end lost 5 bases, and 5 bases lay between the germline ends. The CDR3 loop is CASSYSEDQPQHF. CDR3 DNA sequence: TGTGCCAGCAGTTACTCGGAGGATCAGCCCCAGCATTTT.

The V and J genes are TRBV19 and TRBJ2-7; D remains unclear. From germline, CDR1 is LNHDA and CDR2 SQIVND (reference sequence). V dropped 4 bases and J dropped 0 bases, with 10 bases sitting between them. The CDR3 is 14 residues long. Here the CDR3 reads CASSKFESSYEQYF. The DNA for the CDR3 is TGTGCCAGTAGTAAGTTTGAGAGCTCCTACGAGCAGTACTTC.

The V gene is TRBV7-9, the J gene TRBJ2-2; 9 nucleotides match TRBD2. V lost 5 bases, J lost 3 bases, and 7 bases stayed unmatched. The CDR3 spans 16 residues. CDR1 is SEHNR and CDR2 is FQNEAQ in the germline V gene (reference sequence). CDR3 sequence: CASSPIAGEYTGELFF. DNA of the CDR3: TGTGCCAGCAGCCCTATAGCGGGAGAATACACCGGGGAGCTGTTTTTT.

The rearrangement links TRBV12-5 to TRBJ2-7; 10 bases are shared with TRBD2. CDR1 and CDR2 (germline): LGHNT, FRNRAP. The CDR3 covers 17 residues. V lost 2 bases to trimming and J lost 3 bases; unmatched junction nucleotides: 10. The CDR3 loop reads CASGLPRASGSDYEQYF. CDR3 nucleotide sequence: TGTGCTAGTGGTTTGCCCCGAGCTAGCGGGAGTGACTACGAGCAGTACTTC. Full variable domain (outside the CDR3, taken from reference TRBV12-5 and TRBJ2-7): DARVTQTPRHKVTEMGQEVTMRCQPILGHNTVFWYRQTMMQGLELLAYFRNRAPLDDSGMPKDRFSAEMPDATLATLKIQPSEPRDSAVYFCASGLPRASGSDYEQYFGPGTRLTVT.

This sequence joins TRBV6-5 and TRBJ1-5, with D possibly being TRBD1 (5 bases). The CDR3 spans 15 residues. CDR1 is MNHEY, CDR2 SVGAGI, per germline. V dropped 4 bases and J dropped 0 bases, with 10 bases sitting between them. CDR3 nucleotides: TGTGCCAGCAGTTGGACACAGAATAGCAATCAGCCCCAGCATTTT. Residues: CASSWTQNSNQPQHF.

The chain uses TRBV5-1 and TRBJ2-1, with D possibly being TRBD2 (6 bases). The germline V gene has CDR1 SGHRS and CDR2 YFSETQ. V dropped 3 bases and J dropped 7 bases, with 11 bases sitting between them. This CDR3 contains 13 residues. In nucleotides, the CDR3 is TGCGCCAGCAGCTGGGGACTTTTAAATGAGCAGTTCTTC. Its translation: CASSWGLLNEQFF.